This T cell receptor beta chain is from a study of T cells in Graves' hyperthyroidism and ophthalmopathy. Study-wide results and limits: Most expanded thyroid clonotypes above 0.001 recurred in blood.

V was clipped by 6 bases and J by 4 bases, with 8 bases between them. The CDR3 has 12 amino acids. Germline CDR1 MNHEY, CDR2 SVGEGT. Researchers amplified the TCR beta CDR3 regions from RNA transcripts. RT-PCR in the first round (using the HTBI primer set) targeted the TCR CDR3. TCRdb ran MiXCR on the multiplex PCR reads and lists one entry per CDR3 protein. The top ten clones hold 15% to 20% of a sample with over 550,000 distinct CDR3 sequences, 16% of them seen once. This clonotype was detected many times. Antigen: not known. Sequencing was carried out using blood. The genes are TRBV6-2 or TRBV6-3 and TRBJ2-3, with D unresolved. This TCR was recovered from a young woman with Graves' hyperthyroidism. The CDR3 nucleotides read TGTGCCAGCAGCGAACTGGCAGATACGCAGTATTTT. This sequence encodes CASSELADTQYF.